These 31 T cell receptor beta chains were all obtained from the same sample, sequenced in a study of blood T cell repertoires in COVID-19. TCRdb's copy holds only in-frame clones and misses some; the assay was immunoSEQ multiplex PCR. Of approximately 130,000 clones in the sample, around 83% were seen once. Specimen: peripheral blood. Every receptor here comes from a man aged 80 or over with active or convalescent COVID-19.

In this sample, this clone turned up once. The gene calls are TRBV5-6 and TRBJ2-3, with 7 bases that match TRBD2. In germline, CDR1 is SGHDT, CDR2 YYEEEE. Trimming removed 4 bases from V and 4 bases from J; junction bases left unmatched: 6. The CDR3 covers 14 residues. In nucleotides, the CDR3 is TGTGCCAGCAGCGGGGCGGGGGAGGCAGATACGCAGTATTTT. As protein: CASSGAGEADTQYF. The full variable domain, in which reference TRBV5-6 and TRBJ2-3 provide the parts outside the CDR3, is DAGVTQSPTHLIKTRGQQVTLRCSPKSGHDTVSWYQQALGQGPQFIFQYYEEEERQRGNFPDRFSGHQFPNYSSELNVNALLLGDSALYLCASSGAGEADTQYFGPGTRLTVL.

Comments on this clone: This sample includes further DNA sequences coding for the same CDR3. This chain links TRBV5-4 with TRBJ2-3; 14 nucleotides align to TRBD2. CDR1 and CDR2 (germline): SGHNT, YYREEE (reference sequence). The V gene end was trimmed by 3 bases and the J gene end by 5 bases; junction bases not matched to a gene: 5. The CDR3 extends over 16 amino acids. CDR3 residues: CASSSGLAGGEDTQYF. The CDR3 DNA reads TGTGCCAGCAGCTCCGGACTAGCGGGGGGTGAAGATACGCAGTATTTT.

The CDR3 coding sequence is TGTGCCAGCTCTCAGGCTAGCCAAATGAACACTGAAGCTTTCTTT. This translates into CASSQASQMNTEAFF. The chain has TRBV18 and TRBJ1-1; D is undetermined. Trimming left V 6 bases short and J 0 bases short, with 14 bases between. The CDR3 extends over 15 amino acids. In germline, CDR1 is KGHSH, CDR2 LQKENI.

This clone was found a few times. The rearrangement joins TRBV5-4 to TRBJ1-2; TRBD1 matches 11 bases. The CDR3 totals 14 residues. J lost 6 bases, V lost 4 bases, and 5 bases had no gene match. From germline, CDR1 is SGHNT and CDR2 YYREEE (reference sequence). The CDR3 coding sequence is TGTGCCAGCAGCGGGGGACAGGGGGTCCATGGCTACACCTTC. Residues: CASSGGQGVHGYTF.

The chain couples TRBV4-3 to TRBJ2-5, with D perhaps TRBD2 (6 bases). Germline V gives CDR1 LGHNA, CDR2 YSLEER. Trimming pared 1 base from V and 4 bases from J, leaving 10 bases between. This CDR3 comprises 14 residues. The CDR3 DNA reads as TGCGCCAGCAGCCAAGGACTAGTTTCAGAGACCCAGTACTTC. It codes for CASSQGLVSETQYF.

The chain uses TRBV2 and TRBJ1-1, with TRBD1 matching 7 bases. V was pared by 4 bases and J by 4 bases, with 6 bases of the junction left unmatched. Germline values: CDR1 SNHLY, CDR2 FYNNEI. This CDR3 has 14 residues. CDR3 sequence: CASSGQGSGTEAFF. In DNA form, the CDR3 reads TGTGCCAGCAGTGGACAGGGAAGCGGCACTGAAGCTTTCTTT.

The chain joins TRBV30 to TRBJ1-5, with D perhaps matching TRBD1 (5 bases). This CDR3 spans 18 amino acids. Trimming stripped 2 bases from V and 0 bases from J, with 20 bases between. Germline CDR1 and CDR2: GTSNPN and SVGIG (reference sequence). The CDR3 coding sequence is TGTGCCTGGAGTCCCGTCCGGGGGGGAATCAATAGCAATCAGCCCCAGCATTTT. Encoded protein: CAWSPVRGGINSNQPQHF.

The rearrangement joins TRBV11-2 to TRBJ2-1, with 8 bases identical to TRBD2. Trimming took 5 bases from V and 6 from J; bases not matched to a gene: 9. This CDR3 contains 15 residues. Germline V gives CDR1 SGHAT, CDR2 FQNNGV. The CDR3 loop is CASSGGSGAPNEQFF. The CDR3 DNA reads as TGTGCCAGCAGCGGGGGTAGCGGGGCCCCCAATGAGCAGTTCTTC. The full variable domain, with the rest looked up from reference TRBV11-2 and TRBJ2-1, is EAGVAQSPRYKIIEKRQSVAFWCNPISGHATLYWYQQILGQGPKLLIQFQNNGVVDDSQLPKDRFSAERLKGVDSTLKIQPAKLEDSAVYLCASSGGSGAPNEQFFGPGTRLTVL.

V and J are TRBV7-2 and TRBJ1-2; 9 bases line up with TRBD1. The CDR3 totals 14 residues. V shed 5 bases, J shed 5 bases, and the junction held 6 bases outside the gene matches. Germline V gene data show CDR1 as SGHTA and CDR2 as FQGNSA. The CDR3 is CASSTGQGSYGYTF. CDR3 bases: TGTGCCAGCAGCACGGGACAGGGATCGTATGGCTACACCTTC.

The chain uses TRBV7-9 and TRBJ1-6, with 8 bases that match TRBD1. The length of the CDR3 is 14 residues. Germline lookup yields CDR1 SEHNR and CDR2 FQNEAQ (reference sequence). Trimming at V came to 4 bases and at J to 6 bases, leaving 2 bases not matched to a gene. In DNA, the CDR3 is TGTGCCAGCAGCTCAGGGGGCGTTAATTCACCCCTCCACTTT. Protein product: CASSSGGVNSPLHF.

In this sample, this clone turned up once. The V call is TRBV6-5, the J call TRBJ1-2; 11 bases map to TRBD1. This CDR3 contains 14 residues. CDR1 and CDR2 from the germline V gene are MNHEY and SVGAGI. V dropped 6 bases and J dropped 5; count of bases not matched to a gene: 5. The CDR3 DNA sequence: TGTGCCAGCAGAGAGGACAGGGGGCTATATGGCTACACCTTC. Translated, it gives CASREDRGLYGYTF.

The chain joins TRBV14 to TRBJ2-5, with 10 bases lining up with TRBD1. This CDR3 spans 16 amino acids. Germline CDR1 SGHDN, CDR2 FVKESK. The junction had 6 bases not matched to a gene; V was cut back by 0 bases and J by 5 bases. CDR3 region: CASSQEVWGQGETQYF. CDR3 nucleotide sequence: TGTGCCAGCAGCCAAGAAGTTTGGGGACAGGGGGAGACCCAGTACTTC. Based on the CDR3 plus reference TRBV14 and TRBJ2-5, the full variable domain is EAGVTQFPSHSVIEKGQTVTLRCDPISGHDNLYWYRRVMGKEIKFLLHFVKESKQDESGMPNNRFLAERTGGTYSTLKVQPAELEDSGVYFCASSQEVWGQGETQYFGPGTRLLVL.

The chain employs TRBV5-5 and TRBJ1-1, with a possible D match to TRBD1 (5 bases). V was trimmed by 4 bases and J by 4 bases, leaving 14 bases between them. This CDR3 is built from 14 residues. The germline gives CDR1 SGHKS, CDR2 YYEKEE (reference sequence). The CDR3 bases are TGTGCCAGCAGCATACAGGTGGAGGGCACTGAAGCTTTCTTT. As protein: CASSIQVEGTEAFF.

The CDR3 is CASSLLAGGTSNTDTQYF. In nucleotides, the CDR3 is TGTGCCAGCAGCTTACTAGCGGGGGGGACCTCGAACACAGATACGCAGTATTTT. J is TRBJ2-3 and V is TRBV11-2; 12 bases are a match to TRBD2. Trimming took 2 bases from V and 2 from J; bases not matched to a gene: 8. The germline gives CDR1 SGHAT, CDR2 FQNNGV. The CDR3 runs 18 residues.

CDR3 amino acids: CAISESTVNQPQHF. The DNA for the CDR3 is TGTGCCATCAGTGAGTCTACAGTCAATCAGCCCCAGCATTTT. This chain links TRBV10-3 with TRBJ1-5; D is undetermined. V lost 0 bases, J lost 3 bases, and 6 bases lay in between. The CDR3 has 14 amino acids. Per the germline V gene, CDR1 is ENHRY and CDR2 is SYGVKD.

The rearrangement joins TRBV7-8 to TRBJ1-4; 9 positions match TRBD1. Unmatched junction bases numbered 10, after V lost 6 bases and J lost 8 bases. Germline values: CDR1 SGHVS, CDR2 FQNEAQ. CDR3 length: 15 amino acids. The CDR3: CASSQPGQGREKLFF. The CDR3 DNA is TGTGCCAGCAGTCAACCGGGACAGGGAAGGGAAAAACTGTTTTTT.

The chain uses TRBV20-1 and TRBJ2-3; TRBD2 agrees at 10 bases. This CDR3 spans 16 amino acids. After removal of 3 bases from V and 6 bases from J, the junction contained 12 bases not matched to a gene. Germline-derived CDR1 and CDR2 are DFQATT and SNEGSKA (reference sequence). CDR3 sequence (DNA): TGCAGTGCTAGTAGGGTAGCGGGGGGATCCTCGGATACGCAGTATTTT. It is translated as CSASRVAGGSSDTQYF.

This rearrangement joins TRBV11-2 to TRBJ2-5; a weak D match, TRBD2 (6 bases). The V gene lost 2 bases and the J gene lost 4 bases, with 11 bases spanning the gap. The CDR3 extends over 14 amino acids. Germline-derived CDR1 and CDR2 are SGHAT and FQNNGV. The CDR3 region is CASSLSAGRETQYF. In nucleotides, the CDR3 is TGTGCCAGCAGCTTATCCGCGGGGAGAGAGACCCAGTACTTC.

The chain carries TRBV4-3 and TRBJ1-1; 7 bases are a match to TRBD1. The V segment lost 2 bases and the J segment 8 bases; nucleotides outside the gene matches: 14. The CDR3 runs 16 residues. CDR1 is LGHNA, CDR2 YSLEER, per germline. CDR3 sequence: CASSQREGQRGAEAFF. The CDR3 DNA reads as TGCGCCAGCAGCCAACGCGAGGGACAGCGAGGAGCCGAAGCTTTCTTT.

The V and J genes are TRBV6-5 and TRBJ1-2, with D perhaps TRBD1 (5 bases). Per germline, CDR1 MNHEY and CDR2 SVGAGI. Trimming cost V 2 bases and J 3 bases, with 7 bases left between them. The CDR3 is 13 amino acids. The CDR3 nucleotides read TGTGCCAGCAGTTACGAAGGGGACTATGGCTACACCTTC. Amino acid sequence: CASSYEGDYGYTF.

In DNA form, the CDR3 reads TGTGCCAGTCAACCGTCCGGCTACGAGCAGTACTTC. Translated: CASQPSGYEQYF. The chain uses TRBV28 and TRBJ2-7; D is uncertain. Trimming cost V 9 bases and J 3 bases, with 12 bases left between them. CDR3 length equals 12 residues. The germline V gene has CDR1 MDHEN and CDR2 SYDVKM.

The chain combines TRBV19 with TRBJ1-2, with a tentative D call TRBD1 (6 bases). This CDR3 is 11 amino acids long. V shed 5 bases and J shed 8 bases, with 9 bases lying between them. The V gene's germline CDR1 is LNHDA and CDR2 SQIVND (reference sequence). As DNA, the CDR3 is TGTGCCAGTAGTCCAGGGGCCGGCTACACCTTC. It specifies CASSPGAGYTF.

The J gene is TRBJ2-7, the V gene TRBV5-1, with D possibly TRBD1 on 5 matching bases. Trimming cost V 4 bases and J 3 bases, with 11 bases left between them. The CDR3 is 13 amino acids. Germline CDR1 and CDR2: SGHRS and YFSETQ. The CDR3 DNA sequence: TGCGCCAGCAGCCATGACAGTTACTACGAGCAGTACTTC. Translated: CASSHDSYYEQYF.

This rearrangement joins TRBV7-9 to TRBJ1-2; D unclear. Trimming stripped 5 bases from V and 8 bases from J, with 15 bases between. There are 13 residues in the CDR3. From germline, CDR1 is SEHNR and CDR2 FQNEAQ (reference sequence). The CDR3 sequence: CASSPAGYSGYTF. The CDR3 DNA reads as TGTGCCAGCAGCCCCGCCGGTTACAGCGGCTACACCTTC.

CDR3 sequence reads: CASSYVSSGANVLTF. The CDR3, as DNA: TGTGCCAGCAGTTACGTGAGCTCTGGGGCCAACGTCCTGACTTTC. The J gene is TRBJ2-6, the V gene TRBV6-5; unclear D gene. The CDR3 is 15 residues long. The V end lost 2 bases, the J end lost 0 bases, and 5 bases lay between the germline ends. CDR1 and CDR2 from the germline V gene are MNHEY and SVGAGI.

Worth noting for this clone: Within the sample, other DNA sequences also encode this same CDR3. The chain joins TRBV3-1 (or the pseudogene TRBV3-2) to TRBJ1-1, with TRBD1 as a possible D gene (6 bases). Germline lookup yields CDR1 LGHDT and CDR2 YNNKEL (reference sequence). Trimming cost V 6 bases and J 1 base, with 9 bases left between them. CDR3 size: 13 residues. The CDR3 reads CASSRTENTEAFF. As DNA, the CDR3 is TGTGCCAGCAGTCGGACAGAGAACACTGAAGCTTTCTTT.

The chain recombines TRBV19 with TRBJ1-5; 9 positions match TRBD1. V shed 5 bases and J 6 bases; nucleotides not matched to a gene: 8. This CDR3 region has 15 residues. Per the germline V gene, CDR1 is LNHDA and CDR2 is SQIVND (reference sequence). CDR3 loop: CASSEQGARAQPQHF. CDR3 nucleotides: TGTGCCAGTAGTGAACAGGGGGCGCGGGCTCAGCCCCAGCATTTT.

This clone was observed once. V usage is TRBV5-6 and J usage is TRBJ1-1; the match to TRBD1 covers 9 bases. The CDR3 spans 13 residues. Germline CDR1 is SGHDT and CDR2 is YYEEEE. Germline trimming cut 7 bases from V and 6 bases from J; bases unmatched to any gene: 7. The CDR3 is CASRHRGLPEAFF. CDR3 sequence (DNA): TGTGCCAGCCGCCACAGGGGGCTACCTGAAGCTTTCTTT.

This chain uses TRBV19 with TRBJ2-7; 10 bases map to TRBD2. Germline V gene lookup returns CDR1 LNHDA and CDR2 SQIVND (reference sequence). The V segment lost 4 bases and the J segment 3 bases; nucleotides outside the gene matches: 6. This CDR3 is 15 amino acids long. For the CDR3, the DNA is TGTGCCAGTAGTACCCCACTAGCGGGGATCTACGAGCAGTACTTC. This translates into CASSTPLAGIYEQYF.

The chain combines TRBV19 with TRBJ1-4; 7 bases align to TRBD1. The trim removed 6 bases at V and 4 bases at J, leaving 5 bases unmatched. Germline-derived CDR1 and CDR2 are LNHDA and SQIVND (reference sequence). This CDR3 contains 14 residues. The CDR3 reads CASRSYRGNEKLFF. CDR3 sequence (DNA): TGTGCCAGTAGGAGTTACAGGGGTAATGAAAAACTGTTTTTT.

The gene calls are TRBV6-5 and TRBJ1-5; 10 nucleotides match TRBD1. Germline CDR1 and CDR2: MNHEY and SVGAGI. Trimming removed 7 bases from V and 6 bases from J; junction bases left unmatched: 6. The CDR3 consists of 14 residues. The CDR3 region is CASIPGQGGQPQHF. CDR3 DNA sequence: TGTGCCAGCATCCCAGGACAGGGGGGTCAGCCCCAGCATTTT.